This T cell receptor (beta chain) was recovered during a study of CD8 T cells in Susac syndrome. Study background: Clinical remission applied to under 10 sequenced Susac syndrome patients, and six had active disease. General study findings and limits: Susac syndrome CD4+ T cell repertoires showed no clonal expansion.

Negative isolation was used for CD8+ and CD4+ T cells, and FACS enrichment was applied to TEMRA cells. After extraction with the RNeasy kit, about 0.45 to 1 ug of the RNA was reverse transcribed using random hexamers. The CDR3 of TCR beta was amplified by immunoSEQ multiplex PCR across 54 Vbeta and 13 Jbeta. Via MiXCR, TCRdb re-called the immunoSEQ multiplex PCR reads, giving one row per CDR3 protein. The sample records about 150,000 distinct CDR3 sequences, about 95% being singletons. CDR1 and CDR2 from the germline V gene are SGHNT and YYREEE (reference sequence). V gave up 2 bases and J gave up 9 bases, with 18 bases separating them. CDR3 length: 15 residues. With regard to this clonotype: Its antigen is as yet unknown.

The chain couples TRBV5-4 to TRBJ2-1; a weak D match, TRBD1 (6 bases). The source is a human donor with Susac syndrome. The sample taken for sequencing was CD4+ T cells from PBMCs. The DNA for the CDR3 is TGTGCCAGCAGCTTAAGCAGGCAGGGGAATAGTGAGCAGTTCTTC. It encodes CASSLSRQGNSEQFF.